This T cell receptor beta chain emerged from a study of OX40 agonist ivuxolimab in advanced cancers. Exclusion of a patient followed from autoimmune disease history or systemic immunosuppression. The repertoire was sequenced with immunoSEQ multiplex PCR; TCRdb's copy has only in-frame clones and lacks some. The profile shows tens of thousands of clones, 91% of them singletons. The TCR was taken from an adult with an advanced solid tumor such as melanoma, head and neck, liver or kidney cancer. Material: CD4+ or CD8+ T cells sorted from blood, obtained in a trial of the OX40 agonist ivuxolimab.

CDR3 residues: CASSPGTGELFF. Written as DNA, the CDR3 is TGCGCCAGCAGCCCGGGCACCGGGGAGCTGTTTTTT. This rearrangement joins TRBV5-1 to TRBJ2-2; D gene ambiguous. Trimming shortened V by 4 bases and J by 4 bases, and 5 bases separated the two germline ends. From germline, CDR1 is SGHRS and CDR2 YFSETQ. The CDR3 has 12 amino acids. Using reference TRBV5-1 and TRBJ2-2 for the parts outside the CDR3, the full variable domain is KAGVTQTPRYLIKTRGQQVTLSCSPISGHRSVSWYQQTPGQGLQFLFEYFSETQRNKGNFPGRFSGRQFSNSRSEMNVSTLELGDSALYLCASSPGTGELFFGEGSRLTVL.